This TCR beta chain was sequenced in a study of beta chain features in type 1 diabetes. About the research overall: Summed over all samples, the examined sorted cells came to fewer than 120 million. Study-level points and caveats: Shortening that was moderate but significant affected the TCRB CDR3s of Type 1 diabetes patients in all four CD4+ subsets. Reads derived from cDNA could over-represent cells showing high TCR expression.

The authors reverse transcribed all of the isolated RNA, so sequencing captured expressed TCRB transcripts. Sequencing was performed with immunoSEQ multiplex PCR; in TCRdb, only in-frame clones are kept and a portion is missing. This table holds 640,000 or so clones, over 13% found once. The CDR3 spans 13 residues. Germline trimming cut 6 bases from V and 5 bases from J; bases unmatched to any gene: 3. Germline CDR1 is SEHNR and CDR2 is FQNEAQ (reference sequence). Only one heparinised blood draw was taken per donor, and its volume averaged about 116 mL. Sorting based on CD45RO/CCR7/CD25/CD127/CD95/CD27 separated CD4+ naive, central memory, regulatory and stem cell-like memory cells. For this clone: Its specificity is not known.

The chain uses TRBV7-9 and TRBJ2-4, with TRBD1 matching 8 bases. The receptor was derived from a man aged 18 to 35 with type 1 diabetes. Sequencing was done on a sample of naive CD4+ T cells from blood. Written as DNA, the CDR3 is TGTGCCAGCAGTCCAGGGGGCCAAAACATTCAGTACTTC. It yields the protein CASSPGGQNIQYF.